This T cell receptor (beta chain) was identified during a study of Ad26.COV2.S vaccination and SARS-CoV-2 variants. Whole-study context: Recipients of Ad26.COV2.S got it intramuscularly, once or twice 56 days apart.

Points on this clone: Its antigen is as yet unknown.

TCRdb's copy holds only in-frame clones and misses some; the assay was immunoSEQ multiplex PCR. The sample has under 400,000 clones, over 75% seen once. Study results and limitations: Analyses of TCR breadth and depth may have underestimated total T cell responses. Vaccine and placebo groups showed comparable non-spike TCR breadth. Placebo recipients showed lower spike-specific TCR breadth than vaccinees.

CDR3 size: 12 residues. V was cut by 4 bases and J by 6 bases, with 10 bases left in between. Germline V gives CDR1 LGHDT, CDR2 YNNKEL (reference sequence). Treatment here: roughly 20 received Ad26.COV2.S at low or high dose, single or two shots; a few received placebo; per-sample allocation not given. The samples were gathered on day 63 after the first injection of vaccine or placebo. The material sequenced was peripheral blood, taken in a trial of Ad26.COV2.S vaccine versus placebo. The chain couples TRBV3-1 (or the pseudogene TRBV3-2) to TRBJ2-7; unclear D gene. The source is a person aged 18-60 years who received the Ad26.COV2.S COVID-19 vaccine or a placebo. CDR3 sequence: CASSLNRGEQYF. The CDR3 nucleotides are TGTGCCAGCAGCCTAAATCGCGGCGAGCAGTACTTC.